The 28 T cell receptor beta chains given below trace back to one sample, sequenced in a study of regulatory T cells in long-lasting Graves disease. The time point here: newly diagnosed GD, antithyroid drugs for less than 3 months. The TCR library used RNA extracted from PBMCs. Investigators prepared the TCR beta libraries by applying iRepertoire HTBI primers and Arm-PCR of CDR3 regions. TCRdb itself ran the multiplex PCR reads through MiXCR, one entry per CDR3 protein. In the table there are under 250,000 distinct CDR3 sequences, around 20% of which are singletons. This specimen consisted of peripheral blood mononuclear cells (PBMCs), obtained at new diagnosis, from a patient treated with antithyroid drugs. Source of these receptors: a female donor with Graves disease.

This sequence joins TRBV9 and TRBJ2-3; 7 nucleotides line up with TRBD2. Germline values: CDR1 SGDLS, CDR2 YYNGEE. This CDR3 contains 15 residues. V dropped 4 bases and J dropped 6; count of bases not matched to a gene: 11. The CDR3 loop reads CASSPRAGTTDTQYF. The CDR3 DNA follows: TGTGCCAGCAGCCCGAGAGCCGGGACTACCGATACGCAGTATTTT.

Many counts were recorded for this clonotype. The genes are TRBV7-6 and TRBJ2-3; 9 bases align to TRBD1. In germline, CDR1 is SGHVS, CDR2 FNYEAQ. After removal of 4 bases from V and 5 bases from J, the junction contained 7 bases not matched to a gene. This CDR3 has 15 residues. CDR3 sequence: CASSWGGQGRDTQYF. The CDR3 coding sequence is TGTGCCAGCAGCTGGGGCGGACAGGGGAGAGATACGCAGTATTTT. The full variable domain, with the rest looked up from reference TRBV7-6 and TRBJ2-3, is GAGVSQSPRYKVTKRGQDVALRCDPISGHVSLYWYRQALGQGPEFLTYFNYEAQQDKSGLPNDRFSAERPEGSISTLTIQRTEQRDSAMYRCASSWGGQGRDTQYFGPGTRLTVL.

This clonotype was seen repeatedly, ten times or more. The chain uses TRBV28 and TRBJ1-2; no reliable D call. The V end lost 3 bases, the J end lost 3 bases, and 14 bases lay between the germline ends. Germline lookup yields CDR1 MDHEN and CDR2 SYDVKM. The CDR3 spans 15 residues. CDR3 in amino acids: CASSFVKFGYYGYTF. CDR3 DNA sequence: TGTGCCAGCAGTTTTGTCAAGTTCGGATACTATGGCTACACCTTC.

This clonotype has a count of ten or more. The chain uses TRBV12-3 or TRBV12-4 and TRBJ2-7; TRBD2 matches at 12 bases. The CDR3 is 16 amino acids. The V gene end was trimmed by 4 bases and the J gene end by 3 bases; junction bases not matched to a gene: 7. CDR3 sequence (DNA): TGTGCCAGCAGTTCAGGAAGGACTAGCGGGGACTACGAGCAGTACTTC. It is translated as CASSSGRTSGDYEQYF.

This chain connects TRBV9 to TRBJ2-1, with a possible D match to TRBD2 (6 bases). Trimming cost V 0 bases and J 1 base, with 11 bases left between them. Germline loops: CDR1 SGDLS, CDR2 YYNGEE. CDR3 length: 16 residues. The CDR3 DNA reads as TGTGCCAGCAGCGTAGACGCGGGGTTATCCTACAATGAGCAGTTCTTC. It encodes CASSVDAGLSYNEQFF. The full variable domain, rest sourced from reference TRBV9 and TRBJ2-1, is DSGVTQTPKHLITATGQRVTLRCSPRSGDLSVYWYQQSLDQGLQFLIQYYNGEERAKGNILERFSAQQFPDLHSELNLSSLELGDSALYFCASSVDAGLSYNEQFFGPGTRLTVL.

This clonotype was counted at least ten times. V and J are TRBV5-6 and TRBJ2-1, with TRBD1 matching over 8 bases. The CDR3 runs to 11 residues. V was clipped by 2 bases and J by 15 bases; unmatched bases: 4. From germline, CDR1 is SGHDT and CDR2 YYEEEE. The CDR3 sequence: CASSFAQGVFF. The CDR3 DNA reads TGTGCCAGCAGCTTTGCACAGGGGGTGTTCTTC.

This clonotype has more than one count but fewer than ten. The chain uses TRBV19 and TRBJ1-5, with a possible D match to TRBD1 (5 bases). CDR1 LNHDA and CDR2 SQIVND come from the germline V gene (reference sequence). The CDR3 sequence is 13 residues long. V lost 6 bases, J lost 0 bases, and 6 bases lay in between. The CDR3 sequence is CASRTGSNQPQHF. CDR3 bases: TGTGCCAGTAGAACAGGTAGCAATCAGCCCCAGCATTTT.

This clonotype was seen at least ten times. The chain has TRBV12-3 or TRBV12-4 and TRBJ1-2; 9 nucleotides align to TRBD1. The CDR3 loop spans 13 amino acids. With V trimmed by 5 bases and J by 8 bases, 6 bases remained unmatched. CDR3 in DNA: TGTGCCAGCAGTCAGGTGGACAGGGGAGGCTACACCTTC. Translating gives CASSQVDRGGYTF.

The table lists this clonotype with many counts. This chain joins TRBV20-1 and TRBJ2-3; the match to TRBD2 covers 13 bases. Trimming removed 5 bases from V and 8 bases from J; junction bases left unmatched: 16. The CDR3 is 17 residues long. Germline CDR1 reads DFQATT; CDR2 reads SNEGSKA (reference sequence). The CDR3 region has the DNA TGCAGTGCTTACGAAACCGGGACTAGCGGGATCATCGGTACGCAGTATTTT. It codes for CSAYETGTSGIIGTQYF.

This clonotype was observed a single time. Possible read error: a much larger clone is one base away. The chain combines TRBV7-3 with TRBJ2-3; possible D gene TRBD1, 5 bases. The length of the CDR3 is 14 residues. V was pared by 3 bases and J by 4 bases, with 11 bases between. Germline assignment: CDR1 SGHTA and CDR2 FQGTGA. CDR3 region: CASSLVGAADTQYF. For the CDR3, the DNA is TGTGCCAGCAGCTTGGTAGGGGCCGCAGATACGCAGTATTTT.

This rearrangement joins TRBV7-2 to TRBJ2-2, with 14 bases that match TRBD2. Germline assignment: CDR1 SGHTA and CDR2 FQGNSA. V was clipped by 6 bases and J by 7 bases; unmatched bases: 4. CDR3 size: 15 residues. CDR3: CASSSGTSGGGELFF. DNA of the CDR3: TGTGCCAGCAGTTCAGGGACTAGCGGGGGCGGGGAGCTGTTTTTT.

CDR3: CASSPDRSSTDTQYF. For the CDR3, the DNA is TGTGCCAGCAGTCCAGACAGGAGTAGCACAGATACGCAGTATTTT. The V gene is TRBV7-2, the J gene TRBJ2-3; D is perhaps TRBD1 (6 bases). CDR1 is SGHTA and CDR2 is FQGNSA in the germline V gene. There are 15 residues in the CDR3. The germline V and J ends were trimmed by 6 bases and 0 bases, with 13 bases remaining between them.

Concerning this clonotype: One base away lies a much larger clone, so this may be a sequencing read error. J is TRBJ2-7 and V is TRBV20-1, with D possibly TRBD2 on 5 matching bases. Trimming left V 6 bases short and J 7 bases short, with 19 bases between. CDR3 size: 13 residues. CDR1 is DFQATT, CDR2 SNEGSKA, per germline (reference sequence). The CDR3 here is CSARYWELGEQYF. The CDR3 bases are TGCAGTGCCAGATACTGGGAACTAGGGGAGCAGTACTTC.

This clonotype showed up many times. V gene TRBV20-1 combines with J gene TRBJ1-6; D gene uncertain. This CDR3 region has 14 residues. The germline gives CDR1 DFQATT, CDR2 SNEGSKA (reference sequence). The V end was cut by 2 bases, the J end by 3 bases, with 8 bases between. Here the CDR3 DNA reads TGCAGTGCTAGAATAGGCCTCTATAATTCACCCCTCCACTTT. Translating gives CSARIGLYNSPLHF.

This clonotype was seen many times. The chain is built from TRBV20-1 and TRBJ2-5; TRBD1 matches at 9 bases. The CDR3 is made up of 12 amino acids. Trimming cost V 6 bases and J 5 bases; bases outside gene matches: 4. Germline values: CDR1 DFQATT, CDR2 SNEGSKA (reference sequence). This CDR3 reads CSARTGVETQYF. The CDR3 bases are TGCAGTGCGAGGACAGGGGTTGAGACCCAGTACTTC.

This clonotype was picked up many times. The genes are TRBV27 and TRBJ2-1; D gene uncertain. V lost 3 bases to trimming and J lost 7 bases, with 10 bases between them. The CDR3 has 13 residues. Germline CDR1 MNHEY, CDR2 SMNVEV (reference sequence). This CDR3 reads CASSFPNRNEQFF. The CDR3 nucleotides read TGTGCCAGCAGTTTCCCTAATAGGAATGAGCAGTTCTTC.

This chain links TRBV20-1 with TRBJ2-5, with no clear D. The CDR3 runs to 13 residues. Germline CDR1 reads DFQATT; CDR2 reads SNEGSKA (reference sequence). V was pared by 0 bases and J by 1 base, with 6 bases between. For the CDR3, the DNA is TGCAGTGCTAGAGATCCCCCCCAAGAGACCCAGTACTTC. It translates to CSARDPPQETQYF.

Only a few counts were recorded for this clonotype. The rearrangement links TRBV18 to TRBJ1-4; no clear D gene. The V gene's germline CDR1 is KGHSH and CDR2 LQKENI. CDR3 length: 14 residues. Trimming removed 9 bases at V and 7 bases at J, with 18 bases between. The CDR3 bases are TGTGCCAGTTCCCACGATTCGGCAGGTGAAAAACTGTTTTTT. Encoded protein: CASSHDSAGEKLFF.

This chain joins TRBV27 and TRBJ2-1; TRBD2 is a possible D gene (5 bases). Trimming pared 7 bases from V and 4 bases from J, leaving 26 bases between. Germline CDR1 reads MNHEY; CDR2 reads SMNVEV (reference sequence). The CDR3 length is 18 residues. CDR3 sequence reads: CASIKNFLIVGEYNEQFF. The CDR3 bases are TGTGCCAGCATTAAGAACTTCCTAATAGTGGGAGAATACAATGAGCAGTTCTTC.

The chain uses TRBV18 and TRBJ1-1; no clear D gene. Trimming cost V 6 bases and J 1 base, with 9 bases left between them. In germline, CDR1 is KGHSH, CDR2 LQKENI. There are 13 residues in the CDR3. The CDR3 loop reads CASSPSENTEAFF. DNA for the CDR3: TGTGCCAGCTCCCCCAGCGAGAACACTGAAGCTTTCTTT.

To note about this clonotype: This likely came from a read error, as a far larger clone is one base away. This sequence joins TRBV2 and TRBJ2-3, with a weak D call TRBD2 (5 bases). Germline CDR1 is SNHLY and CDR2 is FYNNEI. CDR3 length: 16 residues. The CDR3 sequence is CASSENWTSLTYERYF. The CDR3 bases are TGTGCCAGCAGTGAAAATTGGACCTCACTAACCTACGAGCGGTACTTC.

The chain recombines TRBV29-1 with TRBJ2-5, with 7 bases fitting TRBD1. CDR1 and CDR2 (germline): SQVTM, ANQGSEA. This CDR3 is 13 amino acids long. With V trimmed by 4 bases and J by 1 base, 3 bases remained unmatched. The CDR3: CSVGQGVQETQYF. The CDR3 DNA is TGCAGCGTTGGACAGGGAGTCCAAGAGACCCAGTACTTC.

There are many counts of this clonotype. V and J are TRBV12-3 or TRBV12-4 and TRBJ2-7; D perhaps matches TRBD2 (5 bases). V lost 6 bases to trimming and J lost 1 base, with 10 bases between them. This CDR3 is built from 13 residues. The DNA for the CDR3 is TGTGCCAGCAGAAAGGGCGGGTCCTACGAGCAGTACTTC. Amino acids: CASRKGGSYEQYF.

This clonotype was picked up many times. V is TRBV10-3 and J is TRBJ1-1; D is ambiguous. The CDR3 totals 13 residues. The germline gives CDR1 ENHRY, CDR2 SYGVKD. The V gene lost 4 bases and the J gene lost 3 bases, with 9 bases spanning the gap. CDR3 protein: CAISVRADTEAFF. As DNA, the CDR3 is TGTGCCATCAGTGTCCGGGCAGACACTGAAGCTTTCTTT.

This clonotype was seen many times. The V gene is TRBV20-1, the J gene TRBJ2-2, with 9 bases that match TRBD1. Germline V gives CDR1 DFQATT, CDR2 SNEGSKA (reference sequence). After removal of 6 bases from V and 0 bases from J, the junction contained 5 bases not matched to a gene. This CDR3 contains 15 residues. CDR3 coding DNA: TGCAGTGCATTTGGGACAGGGTCGAACACCGGGGAGCTGTTTTTT. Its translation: CSAFGTGSNTGELFF.

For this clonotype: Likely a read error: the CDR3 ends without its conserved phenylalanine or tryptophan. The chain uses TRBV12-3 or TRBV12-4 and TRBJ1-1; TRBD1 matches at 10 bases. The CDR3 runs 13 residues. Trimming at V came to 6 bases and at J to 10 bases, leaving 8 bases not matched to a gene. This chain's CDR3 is CASSRPGQGRAFS. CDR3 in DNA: TGTGCCAGCAGCCGTCCGGGACAGGGGAGAGCTTTCTCT.

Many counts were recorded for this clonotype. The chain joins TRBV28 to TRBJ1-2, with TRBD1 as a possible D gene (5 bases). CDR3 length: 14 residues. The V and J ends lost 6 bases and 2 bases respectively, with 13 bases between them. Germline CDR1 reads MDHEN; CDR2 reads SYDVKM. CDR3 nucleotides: TGTGCCAGCAGGGCGCCCCAGGGAAACTATGGCTACACCTTC. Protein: CASRAPQGNYGYTF.

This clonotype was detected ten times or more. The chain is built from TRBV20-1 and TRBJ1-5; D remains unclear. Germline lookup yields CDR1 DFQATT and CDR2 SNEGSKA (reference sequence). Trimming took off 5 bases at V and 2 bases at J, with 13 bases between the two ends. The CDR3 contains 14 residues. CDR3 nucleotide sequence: TGCAGTGCTGTCGGCGCGGAAGGCAATCAGCCCCAGCATTTT. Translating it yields CSAVGAEGNQPQHF.